The clone carrying this T cell receptor (beta chain) is medium-sized by share. The antigen is not known. The assay was immunoSEQ multiplex PCR, and TCRdb's table has in-frame clones only and misses some. The sample yields some 21,000 clones, 85% seen once. The source of the sample is a study of lymphopenia after photon versus proton radiotherapy. Germline CDR1 and CDR2: SGHDT and YYEEEE. Trimming shortened V by 3 bases and J by 7 bases, and 23 bases separated the two germline ends. There are 16 residues in the CDR3. Findings and limits, study-wide: Relative stability marked proton patients; photon patients lost diversity and naive cells. Oligoclonal CD8+ Temra expansion after nadir drove photon patients' diversity drop. Better survival with proton therapy was suggested as possible, not demonstrated. A bigger post-nadir fall in TCR diversity correlated inversely with survival time in deceased patients.

The TCR originated in a man in his sixties with pancreatic cancer. The chain carries TRBV5-6 and TRBJ2-7; D perhaps matches TRBD1 (6 bases). This material consisted of peripheral blood, taken from a patient treated with photon-based radiotherapy. This CDR3 is CASSSQGYPFTREQYF. The CDR3 DNA reads TGTGCCAGCAGCTCTCAGGGGTACCCATTTACGAGGGAGCAGTACTTC. Combining the CDR3 with reference TRBV5-6 and TRBJ2-7 gives the whole variable domain DAGVTQSPTHLIKTRGQQVTLRCSPKSGHDTVSWYQQALGQGPQFIFQYYEEEERQRGNFPDRFSGHQFPNYSSELNVNALLLGDSALYLCASSSQGYPFTREQYFGPGTRLTVT.